This TCR beta chain was identified during a study of cytomegalovirus exposure and HLA in healthy donors. Study-level background: Earlier, 90 million to 140 million unique TCR beta sequences were recovered from around 180 million T cells by an analysis. Within an early data release were about 85 million unique TCRs drawn from HLA-typed donors. Notes on the study in general: It was shown in a later analysis that HLA-associated TCR beta chains were more clonally expanded than other, equally common chains.

Healthy bone marrow donors made up the donors. Use of 60 Vbeta and 13 Jbeta primers characterized the PCR. Clones were sequenced by immunoSEQ multiplex PCR, and TCRdb holds only the in-frame ones, with some missing. The table records 82,000 or so clones, about 9.4% of them present only once. CDR1 and CDR2 from the germline V gene are DFQATT and SNEGSKA (reference sequence). Trimming took 4 bases from V and 7 from J, leaving 8 bases between them. CDR3 length: 11 amino acids. Remarks on this clone: Antigen unknown.

The receptor was derived from a man in his fifties or sixties in good health and CMV-seropositive. The sample comprised PBMCs. The J gene is TRBJ2-1, the V gene TRBV20-1, with D tentatively TRBD2 (6 bases). The CDR3 sequence is CSANGGNEQFF. In DNA, the CDR3 is TGCAGTGCTAATGGGGGGAATGAGCAGTTCTTC.